A single sample is the source of the 29 T cell receptor beta chains below, sequenced in a study of somatic mutations in cytotoxic T cells in rheumatoid arthritis (dated by TCRdb to 2016 to 2017). The library was obtained by the immunoSEQ multiplex PCR assay. TCRdb provides this immuneACCESS table in a form limited to in-frame rearrangements. Some clones are lacking; in checked studies, under half of them reflect an unresolved V gene, and why the rest are absent is not known. The sample table lists 6,000 to 7,000 clones, around three quarters of them with a count of one. In total, the top ten clones hold approximately 40% of the sample. Sample: CD8+ T cells sorted from blood. These receptors were obtained from a woman between 45 and 60 years old in good health.

The genes are TRBV29-1 and TRBJ2-1; 7 bases align to TRBD2. The CDR3 consists of 14 residues. Germline V gene data show CDR1 as SQVTM and CDR2 as ANQGSEA. V was clipped by 1 base and J by 8 bases; unmatched bases: 8. CDR3 sequence (DNA): TGCAGCGTTGAAGCCGGGCTAGCGGTCCATGAGCAGTTCTTC. It yields the protein CSVEAGLAVHEQFF.

The chain recombines TRBV7-9 with TRBJ1-1, with 8 positions matching TRBD1. This CDR3 is 13 amino acids long. Germline V gene lookup returns CDR1 SEHNR and CDR2 FQNEAQ (reference sequence). V shed 1 base, J shed 8 bases, and the junction held 3 bases outside the gene matches. CDR3 amino acids: CASSLGQGAEAFF. In DNA form, the CDR3 reads TGTGCCAGCAGCTTAGGCCAGGGGGCCGAAGCTTTCTTT.

V gene TRBV5-1 combines with J gene TRBJ2-5; 9 bases are shared with TRBD1. Trimming removed 4 bases from V and 2 bases from J; junction bases left unmatched: 3. The CDR3 has 14 amino acids. The germline CDR1 and CDR2 sequences are SGHRS and YFSETQ. This chain's CDR3 is CASSRTGAQETQYF. CDR3 coding DNA: TGCGCCAGCAGCCGGACAGGGGCTCAAGAGACCCAGTACTTC.

The chain uses TRBV7-9 and TRBJ2-1; TRBD2 matches 11 bases. The length of the CDR3 is 15 residues. Per the germline V gene, CDR1 is SEHNR and CDR2 is FQNEAQ (reference sequence). Germline trimming cut 3 bases from V and 2 bases from J; bases unmatched to any gene: 0. The CDR3 spells CASSLTSGAYNEQFF. DNA of the CDR3: TGTGCCAGCAGCTTGACTAGCGGGGCCTACAATGAGCAGTTCTTC.

The gene calls are TRBV7-8 and TRBJ2-3; 10 bases line up with TRBD2. Unmatched junction bases numbered 6, after V lost 5 bases and J lost 7 bases. Per germline, CDR1 SGHVS and CDR2 FQNEAQ. The CDR3 sequence is 14 residues long. DNA for the CDR3: TGTGCCAGCAGCCTCCTTAGCGGGGGGAATACGCAGTATTTT. The encoded protein is CASSLLSGGNTQYF. The variable domain in full, with the rest retrieved from reference TRBV7-8 and TRBJ2-3, is GAGVSQSPRYKVAKRGQDVALRCDPISGHVSLFWYQQALGQGPEFLTYFQNEAQLDKSGLPSDRFFAERPEGSVSTLKIQRTQQEDSAVYLCASSLLSGGNTQYFGPGTRLTVL.

The V and J genes are TRBV12-5 and TRBJ2-7; D might be TRBD1 (6 bases). Germline V gene lookup returns CDR1 LGHNT and CDR2 FRNRAP. V shed 3 bases and J shed 3 bases, with 9 bases lying between them. The CDR3 runs to 13 residues. DNA of the CDR3: TGTGCTAGTGGTTTTGAACAGGGCTACGAGCAGTACTTC. As protein: CASGFEQGYEQYF.

The V and J genes are TRBV9 and TRBJ2-2; 9 bases agree with TRBD1. The CDR3 extends over 18 amino acids. Germline CDR1 reads SGDLS; CDR2 reads YYNGEE. After removal of 3 bases from V and 4 bases from J, the junction contained 13 bases not matched to a gene. The CDR3 sequence: CASSEERRDRVVTGELFF. The CDR3 DNA sequence: TGTGCCAGCAGCGAAGAAAGACGGGACAGGGTCGTCACCGGGGAGCTGTTTTTT.

The CDR3 DNA follows: TGTGCCAGCAGCTTAGTACAGGGAAGCACTGAAGCTTTCTTT. It yields the protein CASSLVQGSTEAFF. The chain combines TRBV7-2 with TRBJ1-1, with a possible D match to TRBD1 (6 bases). V lost 1 base and J 4 bases, leaving 10 bases between the germline ends. Germline V gene sequence: CDR1 SGHTA, CDR2 FQGNSA. CDR3 size: 14 residues.

The chain uses TRBV7-3 and TRBJ1-1; D is possibly TRBD1 (5 bases). V dropped 6 bases and J dropped 0 bases, with 11 bases sitting between them. The CDR3 runs to 14 residues. Germline CDR1 and CDR2: SGHTA and FQGTGA. CDR3 sequence: CASSDSYMNTEAFF. The CDR3 DNA sequence: TGTGCCAGCAGTGACAGCTACATGAACACTGAAGCTTTCTTT.

The chain recombines TRBV11-2 with TRBJ1-4, with D possibly being TRBD1 (5 bases). The CDR3 spans 15 residues. V lost 5 bases and J 8 bases, leaving 18 bases between the germline ends. Germline-derived CDR1 and CDR2 are SGHAT and FQNNGV. CDR3 sequence (DNA): TGTGCCAGCAGCCCACCCACAGGCTTGGGAGAAAAACTGTTTTTT. Encoded protein: CASSPPTGLGEKLFF.

The chain employs TRBV7-9 and TRBJ1-2; maybe TRBD1 (6 bases). Germline V gives CDR1 SEHNR, CDR2 FQNEAQ (reference sequence). The CDR3 has 15 residues. The V end lost 4 bases, the J end lost 3 bases, and 15 bases lay between the germline ends. The CDR3 sequence is CASSSKWTDHYGYTF. The CDR3 region has the DNA TGTGCCAGCAGCTCAAAATGGACAGACCACTATGGCTACACCTTC.

In its sample, this clone is medium-sized. This rearrangement joins TRBV7-3 to TRBJ1-6, with TRBD1 matching 9 bases. This CDR3 region has 15 residues. Trimming took 1 base from V and 7 from J; bases not matched to a gene: 2. CDR1 is SGHTA and CDR2 is FQGTGA in the germline V gene. DNA of the CDR3: TGTGCCAGCAGCTTAATGACAGGGGGGAATTCACCCCTCCACTTT. Translating gives CASSLMTGGNSPLHF.

The rearrangement links TRBV18 to TRBJ2-6; 7 nucleotides match TRBD1. Losses at the gene ends were 2 bases for V and 2 bases for J; bases not matched to a gene: 0. Germline-derived CDR1 and CDR2 are KGHSH and LQKENI. The CDR3 has 15 residues. The CDR3 region is CASSPTGAGANVLTF. DNA of the CDR3: TGTGCCAGCTCACCAACAGGGGCTGGGGCCAACGTCCTGACTTTC. Full variable domain (remainder filled in from reference TRBV18 and TRBJ2-6): NAGVMQNPRHLVRRRGQEARLRCSPMKGHSHVYWYRQLPEEGLKFMVYLQKENIIDESGMPKERFSAEFPKEGPSILRIQQVVRGDSAAYFCASSPTGAGANVLTFGAGSRLTVL.

The chain joins TRBV11-2 to TRBJ2-1; D gene unclear. The germline V gene has CDR1 SGHAT and CDR2 FQNNGV. The CDR3 is made up of 11 amino acids. The V gene lost 3 bases and the J gene lost 7 bases, with 4 bases spanning the gap. CDR3 in DNA: TGTGCCAGCAGCTTTCGGAATGAGCAGTTCTTC. It specifies CASSFRNEQFF.

The chain couples TRBV13 to TRBJ2-7; TRBD1 is a possible D gene (5 bases). Trimming cost V 1 base and J 6 bases, with 7 bases left between them. The germline V gene encodes CDR1 PRHDT and CDR2 FYEKMQ (reference sequence). The CDR3 length is 12 residues. The CDR3, as DNA: TGTGCCAGCAGCTTAGAAAGGGGCGAGCAGTACTTC. It yields the protein CASSLERGEQYF. Based on the CDR3 plus reference TRBV13 and TRBJ2-7, the full variable domain is AAGVIQSPRHLIKEKRETATLKCYPIPRHDTVYWYQQGPGQDPQFLISFYEKMQSDKGSIPDRFSAQQFSDYHSELNMSSLELGDSALYFCASSLERGEQYFGPGTRLTVT.

A word on this clone: This may stem from a read error, because a much larger clone lies one nucleotide away. The chain carries TRBV7-3 and TRBJ2-7, with 9 bases fitting TRBD2. V lost 0 bases, J lost 1 base, and 1 base stayed unmatched. The CDR3 contains 15 residues. The germline V gene encodes CDR1 SGHTA and CDR2 FQGTGA. The CDR3 DNA sequence: TGTGCCAGCAGCTTAACTAGCGGGGGTTCCTACGAGCAGTACTTC. This gives the protein CASSLTSGGSYEQYF. Based on the CDR3 plus reference TRBV7-3 and TRBJ2-7, the full variable domain is GAGVSQTPSNKVTEKGKYVELRCDPISGHTALYWYRQSLGQGPEFLIYFQGTGAADDSGLPNDRFFAVRPEGSVSTLKIQRTERGDSAVYLCASSLTSGGSYEQYFGPGTRLTVT.

The chain joins TRBV11-2 to TRBJ2-1; D gene unclear. With 0 bases removed from V and 4 bases from J, the gap between germline ends came to 10 bases. This CDR3 contains 15 residues. Germline V gene data show CDR1 as SGHAT and CDR2 as FQNNGV. CDR3 in DNA: TGTGCCAGCAGCTTAGATCAGGTTCGGTACAATGAGCAGTTCTTC. Translating gives CASSLDQVRYNEQFF.

The CDR3 DNA follows: TGTGCCAGCAGTGACCCTAAGGACAGGGGGAGCTATGGCTACACCTTC. Translation: CASSDPKDRGSYGYTF. The V and J genes are TRBV25-1 and TRBJ1-2; TRBD1 aligns across 10 bases. Germline CDR1 and CDR2: MGHDK and SYGVNS. The CDR3 contains 16 residues. The V gene end was trimmed by 3 bases and the J gene end by 4 bases; junction bases not matched to a gene: 8.

This clone was seen a few times. V and J are TRBV7-9 and TRBJ1-2; D remains unclear. Germline CDR1 reads SEHNR; CDR2 reads FQNEAQ (reference sequence). Trimming shortened V by 1 base and J by 10 bases, and 10 bases separated the two germline ends. The CDR3 is 12 residues long. Written as DNA, the CDR3 is TGTGCCAGCAGCTTAGGTGAGGTGTTCTACACCTTC. Its protein product is CASSLGEVFYTF.

The chain carries TRBV5-5 and TRBJ2-7, with TRBD1 matching 7 bases. Trimming took 6 bases from V and 7 from J; bases not matched to a gene: 4. The germline V gene has CDR1 SGHKS and CDR2 YYEKEE (reference sequence). The CDR3 totals 11 residues. CDR3 nucleotide sequence: TGTGCCAGCACCGCGGACAGGGAGCAGTACTTC. Residues: CASTADREQYF.

This chain connects TRBV7-9 to TRBJ2-5; 9 bases map to TRBD2. The CDR3 loop spans 15 amino acids. V trimming: 0 bases; J trimming: 5 bases; junction bases outside the gene matches: 4. Germline CDR1 reads SEHNR; CDR2 reads FQNEAQ (reference sequence). The CDR3 spells CASSLAIGLAETQYF. In DNA, the CDR3 is TGTGCCAGCAGCTTAGCGATTGGACTAGCGGAGACCCAGTACTTC.

J is TRBJ1-1 and V is TRBV4-1, with D perhaps matching TRBD1 (5 bases). The CDR3 loop spans 13 amino acids. Trimming shortened V by 7 bases and J by 0 bases, and 9 bases separated the two germline ends. Per the germline V gene, CDR1 is MGHRA and CDR2 is YSYEKL. The CDR3 DNA is TGCGCCAGCAAGGGGATAATGAACACTGAAGCTTTCTTT. This codes for CASKGIMNTEAFF.

The chain couples TRBV4-1 to TRBJ1-2; D not certain. Germline CDR1 is MGHRA and CDR2 is YSYEKL. The V end lost 0 bases, the J end lost 2 bases, and 7 bases lay between the germline ends. The CDR3 extends over 14 amino acids. CDR3 amino acids: CASSQDALNYGYTF. The CDR3 DNA reads TGCGCCAGCAGCCAAGATGCGTTAAACTATGGCTACACCTTC.

This clone is a singleton in its sample. The genes are TRBV7-9 and TRBJ2-4; 8 bases match TRBD1. Germline values: CDR1 SEHNR, CDR2 FQNEAQ (reference sequence). The CDR3 runs to 13 residues. The V and J ends lost 3 bases and 7 bases, in that order; junction bases with no gene match: 2. CDR3 residues: CASSFGQGNIQYF. CDR3 nucleotides: TGTGCCAGCAGCTTCGGACAGGGTAACATTCAGTACTTC.

The V gene is TRBV27, the J gene TRBJ2-7; D is possibly TRBD1 (5 bases). V was cut by 5 bases and J by 10 bases, with 18 bases left in between. The CDR3 has 13 amino acids. CDR1 is MNHEY and CDR2 is SMNVEV in the germline V gene (reference sequence). CDR3 sequence (DNA): TGTGCCAGCAGTATACAGGTGGGCCTCGTTCAGTACTTC. It encodes CASSIQVGLVQYF.

This rearrangement joins TRBV7-6 to TRBJ1-2; 9 bases map to TRBD1. The trim removed 5 bases at V and 6 bases at J, leaving 19 bases unmatched. The germline V gene encodes CDR1 SGHVS and CDR2 FNYEAQ. The CDR3 is made up of 18 amino acids. The CDR3 sequence: CASSARVTAGTGRHGYTF. The CDR3 DNA reads as TGTGCCAGCAGCGCGAGGGTGACCGCGGGGACAGGGCGCCATGGCTACACCTTC.

This sequence joins TRBV4-3 and TRBJ1-5, with TRBD1 as a possible D gene (5 bases). This CDR3 is built from 14 residues. Germline V gene data show CDR1 as LGHNA and CDR2 as YSLEER. Trimming took 0 bases from V and 7 from J, leaving 10 bases between them. Written as DNA, the CDR3 is TGCGCCAGCAGCCAAGATGGAGGGGAACAGCCCCAGCATTTT. It encodes CASSQDGGEQPQHF.

As concerns this clone: Relative to the germline gene, one junction end is altered; a read error may explain this. The chain combines TRBV5-4 with TRBJ1-1; 12 nucleotides match TRBD1. Looked up from germline, CDR1 is SGHNT and CDR2 is YYREEE (reference sequence). The CDR3 length is 15 residues. The CDR3 sequence: CASSSPGQGAFRAFF. The CDR3 bases are TGCGCCAGCAGCTCGCCGGGACAGGGGGCGTTTAGAGCTTTCTTT.

This clone was found once. CDR3 nucleotides: TGTGCCAGCAGCTTAGAGGGACTAGCGGGGGGTCAAGAGACCCAGTACTTC. Translated, it gives CASSLEGLAGGQETQYF. V and J are TRBV7-6 and TRBJ2-5; 15 bases are a match to TRBD2. Trimming removed 1 base from V and 2 bases from J; junction bases left unmatched: 2. CDR3 length: 17 residues. CDR1 and CDR2 (germline): SGHVS, FNYEAQ.